This note documents a single TCR beta chain sequence. Its antigen is not known. This sample stems from a study of regulatory T cells in long-lasting Graves disease. Study-wide results and limits: Patients with persistent disease showed a bias toward TRBV28, TRBJ1-2 and TRBJ2-5. Public clonotype sharing was higher in persistent than newly diagnosed patients.

Time point: newly diagnosed GD, antithyroid drugs for less than 3 months. TCR sequences were obtained from RNA taken from PBMCs. The TCR beta library used iRepertoire HTBI primers with Arm-PCR amplification of CDR3. TCRdb called the multiplex PCR reads again in MiXCR, with one record for every CDR3 protein. The sample includes 560,000 or so distinct CDR3 sequences, 15% to 20% of them seen just once. Per germline, CDR1 SGHKS and CDR2 YYEKEE (reference sequence). J gave up 5 bases and V 2 bases, and 8 bases lay outside the gene matches. The CDR3 totals 15 residues. In addition, the sample was reused for a study of T cells in Graves' hyperthyroidism and ophthalmopathy. As that study records: Disease duration under 2 months; hyperthyroidism patients were aged 18 to 65. Ophthalmopathy and stable hyperthyroidism were told apart by a 13 V-J model.

The sample consisted of peripheral blood mononuclear cells (PBMCs), taken at new diagnosis, from a patient treated with antithyroid drugs. This chain joins TRBV5-5 and TRBJ2-7; TRBD2 matches 9 bases. The TCR sequence derives from a man aged 18 to 29 with Graves disease. The CDR3 spells CASSLTRLAADEQYF. The DNA for the CDR3 is TGTGCCAGCAGCTTAACCCGACTAGCGGCGGACGAGCAGTACTTC.